This is a list of T cell receptor beta chains from one sample in a study of Graves' ophthalmopathy and Graves' hyperthyroidism. One entry per CDR3 protein results from TCRdb running MiXCR on the multiplex PCR reads. Here the sample spans about 25,000 distinct CDR3 sequences, almost 50% being singletons. Sequenced input: peripheral blood. Receptor source: an adult woman with stable Graves' hyperthyroidism. CDR3s include the opening cysteine and the closing phenylalanine or tryptophan. The D gene is left open where the match is weak. Size values are once, few and many counts, or a class for expanded clones, and some rows have none.

V gene	J gene	clone size	D gene	CDR3 DNA	CDR3 protein
TRBV2	TRBJ1-2	-	TRBD1	TGTGCCAGCAGGCCCGGACAGGCAGCGCCATATGGCTACACCTTC	CASRPGQAAPYGYTF
TRBV6-1	TRBJ2-2	once	-	TGTGCCAGCCTCCCAATGCATACCAACACCGGGGAGCCGTTTTTC	CASLPMHTNTGEPFF
TRBV7-9	TRBJ1-1	medium-sized	-	TGTGCCAGCAGCTTATGGCAGGACCCGAACACTGAAGCTTTCTTT	CASSLWQDPNTEAFF
TRBV20-1	TRBJ2-2	-	TRBD1	TGCAGTGCACCGAGGGGGGACAGGGAGGACACCGGGGAGCTGTTTTTT	CSAPRGDREDTGELFF
TRBV12-3/TRBV12-4	TRBJ2-1	once	-	TGCCCACCCCAGGACAGATCTTCTTACGAGCAGTTCTTC	CPPQDRSSYEQFF
TRBV7-9	TRBJ1-4	-	-	TGTGCCAGCAGCTTCAGCAGTGAAAAACTGTTTTTT	CASSFSSEKLFF
TRBV19	TRBJ2-4	-	TRBD2	TGTGCCAGTAGTATTAAAGCGGGGCTAGCGGGGGTGAAAAACATTCAGTACTTC	CASSIKAGLAGVKNIQYF
TRBV6-5	TRBJ2-7	many	-	TGTGCCAGCAGGGACGCCTACGAGCAGTACTTC	CASRDAYEQYF
TRBV24-1	TRBJ2-7	-	TRBD2	TGTGCCACCAGTGCGTGGGAGTATTTGTGGAAAAAGACTAGCGGGAGCTCTTACGAGCAGTACTTC	CATSAWEYLWKKTSGSSYEQYF
TRBV20-1	TRBJ2-1	-	TRBD2	TGCAGTGCTAGGGGGACTAGCGGGAGGGGCTACAATGAGCAGTTCTTC	CSARGTSGRGYNEQFF
TRBV9	TRBJ2-1	few	-	TGTGCCAGCAGCGTAGGACGGAGCTACAATGAGCAGTTCTTC	CASSVGRSYNEQFF
TRBV7-8	TRBJ1-2	-	TRBD1	TGTGCCAGCAGTGCAAGGACAGGGGATAGTGGCTACACCTTC	CASSARTGDSGYTF
TRBV2	TRBJ2-7	-	TRBD1	TGTGCCAGAGCTAGACCCGGGACAGCCTCCTACGAACAGTACTTC	CARARPGTASYEQYF
TRBV9	TRBJ2-1	-	-	TGTGCCAGCAGCGTAGAATCCGAAGGGAGCTCCTACAATGAGCAGTTCTTC	CASSVESEGSSYNEQFF
TRBV12-3/TRBV12-4	TRBJ2-1	-	-	TGTGCCAGCGATACAAGGCAGGGGACCGGCCAGTTCTTC	CASDTRQGTGQFF
TRBV29-1	TRBJ1-4	once	-	TGCAGCGTTGAAATCCCGGCGGGCACGAATGAAAAACTGTTTTTT	CSVEIPAGTNEKLFF
TRBV9	TRBJ2-7	once	-	TGTGCCAGCAGCGTAGCCCGCACCTACGAGCAGTACTTC	CASSVARTYEQYF
TRBV27	TRBJ2-3	many	TRBD2	TGTGCCAGCAGTTTATACTGGGCTAGCGGGAGTTCAGATACGCAGTATTTT	CASSLYWASGSSDTQYF
TRBV20-1	TRBJ1-2	-	TRBD1	TGCAGTGCCCCAGAGGTCGGGTCAGGGGGCGAAGGCTACACCTTC	CSAPEVGSGGEGYTF
TRBV19	TRBJ2-7	medium-sized	TRBD2	TGCCCCCTTTCGTTGCGGGAGGCCAGCGAGCAGTACTTC	CPLSLREASEQYF
TRBV14	TRBJ2-3	-	-	TGTGCCAGCAGCCAAGTGGGGGTGGTGGCCAGGTGGATTAGCACAGATACGCAGTATTTT	CASSQVGVVARWISTDTQYF
TRBV29-1	TRBJ2-7	-	-	TGCAGCGTTGACGGTACTAGTGGGAGTTACGATCAGTACTTC	CSVDGTSGSYDQYF
TRBV19	TRBJ1-1	-	-	TGTGCCAGTAGTTCCCGGGGCGGAACTGAAGCTTTCTTT	CASSSRGGTEAFF
TRBV3-1	TRBJ2-5	many	-	TGTGCCAGCAGCCAAGAGGGCAGTTTAAAGAAGACCCAGTACTTC	CASSQEGSLKKTQYF
TRBV19	TRBJ2-6	once	TRBD1	TGTGCCAGCGCAGGACAGGGGGCTGGGGCCAACGTCCTGACTTTC	CASAGQGAGANVLTF
TRBV15	TRBJ1-1	few	TRBD1	TGTGCCACCAGCAAAACCACCGGGACAGGGAACACTGAAGCTTTCTTT	CATSKTTGTGNTEAFF
TRBV6-4	TRBJ2-3	-	-	TGTGCCAGCAGTGGATCTTCGGGTAACACAGATACGCAGTATTTT	CASSGSSGNTDTQYF
TRBV7-8	TRBJ1-5	-	-	TGTGCCAGCAGCTTAGGGGGGGCAGAAGAGACCCAGCATTTT	CASSLGGAEETQHF
TRBV24-1	TRBJ2-5	-	-	TGTGCCACCAGTGATTTGGGGGGGATGGAGACCCAGTACTTC	CATSDLGGMETQYF
TRBV9	TRBJ2-7	-	TRBD1	TGTGCCAGCAGCGCCCTAGGACAGGGGGCCTACGAGCAGTACTTC	CASSALGQGAYEQYF
TRBV28	TRBJ1-2	many	TRBD1	TGTGCCAGCAGCCGGACAGGGACCTATGGCTACACCTTC	CASSRTGTYGYTF
TRBV30	TRBJ1-4	-	TRBD1	TGTGCCTGGAGTTCAAGTTTTAAGGGTGGGACAGGGGGTGAAAAACTGTTTTTT	CAWSSSFKGGTGGEKLFF
TRBV27	TRBJ2-1	many	-	TGTGCCAGCAGTTCACTATACGATGAGCAGTTCTTC	CASSSLYDEQFF
TRBV4-2	TRBJ2-7	many	TRBD2	TGTGCCAGCAGCCAACAGGGAGCGGGATACGAGCAGTACTTC	CASSQQGAGYEQYF
TRBV7-8	TRBJ1-3	-	-	TGTGCCAGCACAGGACAGACACCTGGAAACACCATATATTTT	CASTGQTPGNTIYF
TRBV19	TRBJ2-7	few	-	TGTGCCAGTAGCCAGGTACGTGGAAGCTCCTACGAGCAGTACTTC	CASSQVRGSSYEQYF
TRBV28	TRBJ2-7	many	TRBD2	TGTGCCAGCAGGGTGGGAGGGGACGAGCAGTACTTC	CASRVGGDEQYF
TRBV25-1	TRBJ2-2	medium-sized	-	TGTGCCAGCAGTGGAATAAGGAGCACCGGGGAGCTGTTTTTT	CASSGIRSTGELFF
TRBV7-9	TRBJ1-3	-	-	TGTGCCAGCAGCTTAGTCGGCGCATCCACGCTTGGAAACACCATATATTTT	CASSLVGASTLGNTIYF
TRBV5-1	TRBJ2-1	many	TRBD2	TGCGCCAGCAGCATAGCGGGACTCTCCTACAATGAGCAGTTCTTC	CASSIAGLSYNEQFF
TRBV20-1	TRBJ1-4	medium-sized	TRBD1	TGCAGTGCTAGAGTTCCCGGGACAGCTCATGAAAAACTGTTTTTT	CSARVPGTAHEKLFF
TRBV5-1	TRBJ2-4	many	-	TGCGCCAGCAGGAGGGGGATTAACGACATTCAGTACTTC	CASRRGINDIQYF
TRBV7-9	TRBJ1-3	many	-	TGTGCCAGCAGCCCCACTAGGGAATCGGGAAACACCATATATTTT	CASSPTRESGNTIYF
TRBV25-1	TRBJ1-4	few	-	TGTGCCAGCAGTACCAGCGGTGGAAAACTGTTTTTT	CASSTSGGKLFF
TRBV6-5	TRBJ2-5	many	TRBD1	TGTGCCAGCTGGGCCGGGACAGGGGGCCGGGAGACCCAGTACTTC	CASWAGTGGRETQYF
TRBV7-7	TRBJ1-5	-	-	TGTGCTAGCAGCTCACAATCTGGGGGCGGGCAAGAGACCCAGCATTTT	CASSSQSGGGQETQHF
TRBV28	TRBJ1-2	many	-	TGTGCCAGCCGGAGTAACTATGGCTACACCTTC	CASRSNYGYTF
TRBV14	TRBJ2-7	medium-sized	TRBD1	TGTGCCAGCAGCCTCAGGGACAGGGTGGACCACGAGCAGTACTTC	CASSLRDRVDHEQYF
TRBV29-1	TRBJ2-1	-	TRBD2	TGCAGCGTTGACGGGACTAGCGGGATTTACAATGAGCAGTTCTTC	CSVDGTSGIYNEQFF